This is a list of T cell receptor beta chains from one sample in a study of shared clonotypes between healthy human individuals. Profiled with immunoSEQ multiplex PCR; TCRdb holds only in-frame clones, not every one. Among approximately 2.4 million clones listed, 95% were seen once. What was sequenced was naive CD4+ T cells sorted from blood. These receptors all come from a man between 18 and 35 years old in good health. CDR3s leave out the opening cysteine and the closing phenylalanine or tryptophan. The order of the fields is V gene, D gene, J gene, clone size, CDR3 protein. The D gene is left open where the match is weak. Size tells how often a clone was seen (once, few, many) or the class of an expanded clone, and some rows leave it out.

v_call: TRBV6-9
d_call: TRBD2
j_call: TRBJ2-7
clone_size: .
cdr3_aa: ASPLPGRAYEQY

v_call: TRBV11-1
d_call: .
j_call: TRBJ1-5
clone_size: .
cdr3_aa: ASSPHPDHNQPQH

v_call: TRBV30
d_call: .
j_call: TRBJ1-5
clone_size: .
cdr3_aa: AWSVGSVGQPQH

v_call: TRBV27
d_call: .
j_call: TRBJ2-2
clone_size: .
cdr3_aa: ASSRFENTGELF

v_call: TRBV6-1
d_call: TRBD1
j_call: TRBJ1-6
clone_size: .
cdr3_aa: ASSPGTGNSPLH

v_call: TRBV18
d_call: TRBD2
j_call: TRBJ2-2
clone_size: .
cdr3_aa: ASSPPGNSGLGTGELF

v_call: TRBV7-2
d_call: .
j_call: TRBJ1-5
clone_size: .
cdr3_aa: ASSLGVPSNQPQH

v_call: TRBV6-1
d_call: .
j_call: TRBJ1-2
clone_size: once
cdr3_aa: ASTPQDAFYGYT

v_call: TRBV28
d_call: .
j_call: TRBJ2-1
clone_size: .
cdr3_aa: ASSLSGKTPREQF

v_call: TRBV19
d_call: TRBD1
j_call: TRBJ1-1
clone_size: .
cdr3_aa: ASSTGRVGTGERGTEAF

v_call: TRBV7-9
d_call: .
j_call: TRBJ2-7
clone_size: .
cdr3_aa: ASSLSVSSYEQY